These 5 T cell receptor beta chains were sequenced from one sample in a study of blood T cell repertoires in COVID-19. Sequenced by immunoSEQ multiplex PCR; TCRdb stores in-frame clones only, minus some. The sample lists approximately 59,000 clones, 80% to 90% occurring once. Input material: peripheral blood. These receptors all come from an elderly man with acute or convalescent COVID-19.

V usage is TRBV19 and J usage is TRBJ2-1; D is possibly TRBD2 (6 bases). Germline lookup yields CDR1 LNHDA and CDR2 SQIVND (reference sequence). The CDR3 runs 11 residues. The V gene lost 6 bases and the J gene lost 9 bases, with 9 bases spanning the gap. In DNA form, the CDR3 reads TGTGCCAGTAGACTAGCCAGTGAGCAGTTCTTC. Its translation is CASRLASEQFF.

The rearrangement joins TRBV7-2 to TRBJ2-1; 11 bases align to TRBD1. CDR1 SGHTA and CDR2 FQGNSA come from the germline V gene. This CDR3 comprises 17 residues. After removal of 5 bases from V and 3 bases from J, the junction contained 9 bases not matched to a gene. The CDR3 sequence: CASSQQTGTGGYNEQFF. DNA for the CDR3: TGTGCCAGCAGCCAGCAGACCGGGACAGGGGGCTACAATGAGCAGTTCTTC.

In this sample, this clone turned up a few times. This chain joins TRBV10-3 and TRBJ2-7; D is uncertain. CDR1 ENHRY and CDR2 SYGVKD come from the germline V gene. The CDR3 length is 12 residues. The germline V and J ends were trimmed by 3 bases and 3 bases, with 6 bases remaining between them. The chain's CDR3 is CAISENNYEQYF. CDR3 DNA: TGTGCCATCAGTGAAAACAACTACGAGCAGTACTTC.

This chain joins TRBV5-4 and TRBJ2-3; possibly TRBD1 for D (6 bases). V lost 4 bases and J lost 4, with 16 bases in between. CDR1 and CDR2 (germline): SGHNT, YYREEE (reference sequence). This CDR3 region has 15 residues. CDR3 region: CASSPPRTAADTQYF. The CDR3 coding sequence is TGTGCCAGCAGCCCACCCAGGACAGCGGCAGATACGCAGTATTTT.

The rearrangement uses TRBV5-6 and TRBJ1-1; 7 nucleotides align to TRBD1. The CDR3 consists of 14 residues. Trimming took 1 base from V and 4 from J; bases not matched to a gene: 4. Per the germline V gene, CDR1 is SGHDT and CDR2 is YYEEEE. CDR3 DNA sequence: TGTGCCAGCAGCTTGCGGGCAGGGGGCACTGAAGCTTTCTTT. This gives the protein CASSLRAGGTEAFF.